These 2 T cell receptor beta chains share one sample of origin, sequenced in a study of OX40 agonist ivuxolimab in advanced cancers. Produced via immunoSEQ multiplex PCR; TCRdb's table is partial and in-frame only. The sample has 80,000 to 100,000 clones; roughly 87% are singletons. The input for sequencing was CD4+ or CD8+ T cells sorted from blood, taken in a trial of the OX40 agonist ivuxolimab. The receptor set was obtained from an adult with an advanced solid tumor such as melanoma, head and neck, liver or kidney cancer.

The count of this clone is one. The CDR3 reads CASSYPGGGGNTEAFF. The CDR3 coding sequence is TGCGCCAGCAGTTATCCCGGGGGCGGTGGGAACACTGAAGCTTTCTTT. This chain uses TRBV5-1 with TRBJ1-1; weak D call: TRBD1 (6 bases). This CDR3 spans 16 amino acids. Germline V gene lookup returns CDR1 SGHRS and CDR2 YFSETQ. The V end was cut by 5 bases, the J end by 1 base, with 18 bases between.

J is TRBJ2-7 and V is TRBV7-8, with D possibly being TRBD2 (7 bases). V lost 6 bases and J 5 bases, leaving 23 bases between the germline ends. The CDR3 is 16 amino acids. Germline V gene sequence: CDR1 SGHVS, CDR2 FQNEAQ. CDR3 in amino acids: CASRGDRGALKDEQYF. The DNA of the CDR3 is TGTGCCAGCAGGGGGGATCGGGGGGCCCTTAAGGACGAGCAGTACTTC.